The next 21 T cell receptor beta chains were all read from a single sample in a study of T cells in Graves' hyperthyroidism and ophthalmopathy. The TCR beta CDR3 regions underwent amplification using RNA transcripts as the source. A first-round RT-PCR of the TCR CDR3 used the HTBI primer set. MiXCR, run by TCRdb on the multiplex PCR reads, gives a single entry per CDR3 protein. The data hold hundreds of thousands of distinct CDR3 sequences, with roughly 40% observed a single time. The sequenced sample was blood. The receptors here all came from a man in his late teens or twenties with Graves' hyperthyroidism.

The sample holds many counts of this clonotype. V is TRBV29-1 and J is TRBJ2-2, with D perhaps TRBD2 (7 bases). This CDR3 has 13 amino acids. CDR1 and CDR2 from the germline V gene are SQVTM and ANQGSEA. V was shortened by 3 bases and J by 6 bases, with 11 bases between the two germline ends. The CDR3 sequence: CSVEGGPPGELFF. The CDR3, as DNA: TGCAGCGTTGAGGGGGGGCCCCCCGGGGAGCTGTTTTTT.

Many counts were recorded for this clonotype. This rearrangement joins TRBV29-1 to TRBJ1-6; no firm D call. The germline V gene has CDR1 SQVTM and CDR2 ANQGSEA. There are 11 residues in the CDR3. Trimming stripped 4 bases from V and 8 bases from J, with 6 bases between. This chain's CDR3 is CSVGSDSPLHF. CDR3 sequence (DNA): TGCAGCGTTGGGTCGGATTCACCCCTCCACTTT.

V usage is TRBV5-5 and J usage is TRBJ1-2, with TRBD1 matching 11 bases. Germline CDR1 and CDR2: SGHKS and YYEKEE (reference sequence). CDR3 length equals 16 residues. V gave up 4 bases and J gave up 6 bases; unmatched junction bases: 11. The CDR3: CASSPGGTGGRDGYTF. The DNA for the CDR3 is TGTGCCAGCAGCCCAGGTGGGACAGGGGGGCGAGATGGCTACACCTTC.

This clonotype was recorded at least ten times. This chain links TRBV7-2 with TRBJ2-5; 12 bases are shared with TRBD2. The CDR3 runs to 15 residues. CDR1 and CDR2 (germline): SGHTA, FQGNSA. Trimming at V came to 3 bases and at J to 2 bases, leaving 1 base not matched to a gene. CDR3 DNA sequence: TGTGCCAGCAGCTTGGGGACTAGCGGGCAAGAGACCCAGTACTTC. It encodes CASSLGTSGQETQYF.

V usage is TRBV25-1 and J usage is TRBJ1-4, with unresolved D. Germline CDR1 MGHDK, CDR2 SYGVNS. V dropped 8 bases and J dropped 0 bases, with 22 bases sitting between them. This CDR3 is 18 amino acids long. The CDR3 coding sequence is TGTGCCAGCTCACCCCTCCCACCCGCCGACGCAACTAATGAAAAACTGTTTTTT. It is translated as CASSPLPPADATNEKLFF. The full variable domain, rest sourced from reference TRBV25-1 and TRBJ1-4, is EADIYQTPRYLVIGTGKKITLECSQTMGHDKMYWYQQDPGMELHLIHYSYGVNSTEKGDLSSESTVSRIRTEHFPLTLESARPSHTSQYLCASSPLPPADATNEKLFFGSGTQLSVL.

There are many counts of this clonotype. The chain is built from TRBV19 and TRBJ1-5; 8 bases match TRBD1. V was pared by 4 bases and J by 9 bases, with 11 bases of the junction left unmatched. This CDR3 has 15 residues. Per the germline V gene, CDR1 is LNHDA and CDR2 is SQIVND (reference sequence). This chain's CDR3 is CASSTGQATDRPQHF. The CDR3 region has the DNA TGTGCCAGTAGTACGGGACAGGCCACGGATCGGCCCCAGCATTTT.

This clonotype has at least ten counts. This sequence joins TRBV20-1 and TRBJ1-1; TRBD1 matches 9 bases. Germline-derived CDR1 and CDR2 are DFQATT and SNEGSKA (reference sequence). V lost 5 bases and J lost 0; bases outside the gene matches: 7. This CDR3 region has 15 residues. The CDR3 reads CSAWDRERLNTEAFF. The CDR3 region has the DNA TGCAGTGCTTGGGACAGGGAACGGCTGAACACTGAAGCTTTCTTT.

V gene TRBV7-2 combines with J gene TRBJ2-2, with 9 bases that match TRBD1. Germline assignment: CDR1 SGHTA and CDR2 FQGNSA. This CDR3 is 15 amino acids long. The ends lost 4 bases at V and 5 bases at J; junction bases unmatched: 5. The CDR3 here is CASSSRTGETGELFF. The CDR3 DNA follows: TGTGCCAGCAGCTCCCGGACAGGGGAGACCGGGGAGCTGTTTTTT.

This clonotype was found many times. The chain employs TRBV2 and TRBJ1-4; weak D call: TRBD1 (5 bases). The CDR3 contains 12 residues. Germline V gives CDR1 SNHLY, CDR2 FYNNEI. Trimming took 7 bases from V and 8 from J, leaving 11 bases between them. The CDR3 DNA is TGTGCCAGCACCCGGGACGACGAAAAACTGTTTTTT. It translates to CASTRDDEKLFF.

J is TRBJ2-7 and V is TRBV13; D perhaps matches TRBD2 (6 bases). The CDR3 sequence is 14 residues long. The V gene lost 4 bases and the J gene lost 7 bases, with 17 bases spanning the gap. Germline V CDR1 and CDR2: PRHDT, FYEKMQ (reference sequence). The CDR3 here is CASSSKGGREEQYF. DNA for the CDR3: TGTGCCAGCAGCTCCAAGGGAGGCCGGGAGGAGCAGTACTTC.

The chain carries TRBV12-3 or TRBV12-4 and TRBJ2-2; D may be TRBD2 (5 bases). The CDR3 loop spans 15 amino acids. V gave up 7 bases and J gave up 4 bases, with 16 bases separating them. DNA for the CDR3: TGTGCCAGCACTCCGGCCCCGGAGGTCACCGGGGAGCTGTTTTTT. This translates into CASTPAPEVTGELFF.

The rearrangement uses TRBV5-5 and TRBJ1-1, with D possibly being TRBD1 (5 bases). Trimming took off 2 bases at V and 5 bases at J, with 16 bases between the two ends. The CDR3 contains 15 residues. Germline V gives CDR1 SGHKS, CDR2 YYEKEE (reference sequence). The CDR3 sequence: CASSFSSRQRTEAFF. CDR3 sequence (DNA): TGTGCCAGCAGCTTTTCATCGCGACAGAGGACTGAAGCTTTCTTT.

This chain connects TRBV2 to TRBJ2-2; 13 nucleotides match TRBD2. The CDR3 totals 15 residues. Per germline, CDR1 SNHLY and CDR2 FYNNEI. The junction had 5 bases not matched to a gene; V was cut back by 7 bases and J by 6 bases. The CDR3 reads CASILLAGGPGELFF. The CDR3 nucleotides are TGTGCCAGCATTCTACTAGCGGGGGGGCCCGGGGAGCTGTTTTTT.

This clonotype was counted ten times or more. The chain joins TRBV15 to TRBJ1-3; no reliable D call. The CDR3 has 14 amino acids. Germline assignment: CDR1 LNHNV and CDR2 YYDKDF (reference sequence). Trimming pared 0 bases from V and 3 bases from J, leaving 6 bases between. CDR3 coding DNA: TGTGCCACCAGCAGAGAGGGGTTTGGAAACACCATATATTTT. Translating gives CATSREGFGNTIYF.

The CDR3 nucleotides are TGTGCCAGCAGCGTAGCCCCCGAACAGCCCCAGCATTTT. Translation: CASSVAPEQPQHF. The chain carries TRBV9 and TRBJ1-5; D gene uncertain. V dropped 0 bases and J dropped 7 bases, with 8 bases sitting between them. Looked up from germline, CDR1 is SGDLS and CDR2 is YYNGEE. The CDR3 is made up of 13 amino acids.

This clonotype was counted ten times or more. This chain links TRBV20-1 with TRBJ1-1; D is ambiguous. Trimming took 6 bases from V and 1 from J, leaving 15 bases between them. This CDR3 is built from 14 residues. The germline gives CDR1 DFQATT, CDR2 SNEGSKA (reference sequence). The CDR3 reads CSASSTGENTEAFF. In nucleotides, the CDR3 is TGCAGTGCCTCGTCCACCGGGGAGAACACTGAAGCTTTCTTT.

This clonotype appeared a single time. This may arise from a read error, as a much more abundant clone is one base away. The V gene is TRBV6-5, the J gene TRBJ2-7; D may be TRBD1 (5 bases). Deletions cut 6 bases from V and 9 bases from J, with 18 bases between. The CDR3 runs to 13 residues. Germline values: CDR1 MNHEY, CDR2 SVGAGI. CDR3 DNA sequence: TGTGCCAGCAGCTTAGACAGAATCCACGGGCAGTACTTC. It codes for CASSLDRIHGQYF.

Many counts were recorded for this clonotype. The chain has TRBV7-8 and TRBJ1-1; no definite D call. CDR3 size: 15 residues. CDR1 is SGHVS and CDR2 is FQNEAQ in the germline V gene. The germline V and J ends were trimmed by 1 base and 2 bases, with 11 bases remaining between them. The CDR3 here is CASSLDPYPNTEAFF. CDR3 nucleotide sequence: TGTGCCAGCAGCTTAGATCCATACCCTAACACTGAAGCTTTCTTT.

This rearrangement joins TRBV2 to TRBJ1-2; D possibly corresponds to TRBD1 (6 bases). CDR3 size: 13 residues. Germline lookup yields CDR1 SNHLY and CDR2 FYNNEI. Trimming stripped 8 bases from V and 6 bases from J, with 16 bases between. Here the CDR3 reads CASSPGTLNGYTF. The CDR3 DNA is TGTGCCAGCTCACCGGGGACACTTAATGGCTACACCTTC.

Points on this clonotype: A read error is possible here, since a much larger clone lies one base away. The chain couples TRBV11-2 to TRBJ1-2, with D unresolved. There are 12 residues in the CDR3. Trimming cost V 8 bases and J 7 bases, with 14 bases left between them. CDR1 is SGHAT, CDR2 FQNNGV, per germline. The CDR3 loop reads CASGSSSGGYTF. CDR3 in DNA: TGTGCCAGCGGCTCATCGTCAGGTGGCTACACCTTC.

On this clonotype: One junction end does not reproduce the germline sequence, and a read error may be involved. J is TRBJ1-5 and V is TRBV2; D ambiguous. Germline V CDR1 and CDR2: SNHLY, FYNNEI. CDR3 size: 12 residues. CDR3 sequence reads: CACSEARTIQHF. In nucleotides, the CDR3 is TGCGCCTGCAGTGAGGCCAGAACGATACAGCATTTT.